The T cell receptor beta chain under discussion was sequenced for a study of shared clonotypes between healthy human individuals. Study-level results: Blood alone was sampled, and tissue repertoires likely differ.

Subsets obtained from CD4+ cells comprised CD45RA+ naive and CD45RA-negative memory cells. The CDR3 spans 12 residues. Trimming shortened V by 1 base and J by 6 bases, and 7 bases separated the two germline ends. The V gene's germline CDR1 is SEHNR and CDR2 FQNEAQ (reference sequence). Measured with immunoSEQ multiplex PCR; TCRdb has only the in-frame clones, and not every one. The sample shows around 2.5 million clones, 93% of them seen only once. This clone was seen once. As yet, its antigen is unknown. The J gene is TRBJ2-7, the V gene TRBV7-9; D is undetermined. The specimen sequenced was naive CD4+ T cells from PBMCs. Stated subset: CD45RA+ positively selected. The receptor's source is a man between 18 and 29 years old in good health. Some clones in this sample may be carry-over from other donors' samples. Here the CDR3 reads CASSLVGIEQYF. Written as DNA, the CDR3 is TGTGCCAGCAGCTTAGTGGGGATCGAGCAGTACTTC.